One and the same sample provided the 23 T cell receptor beta chains below, sequenced in a study of radiation and T cells in renal cell carcinoma. TCRdb keeps only in-frame clones here, not all; method: immunoSEQ multiplex PCR. The sample contains about 130,000 clones, approximately 90% of which appear only once. The time point was: blood 2 weeks post-SBRT. The treatment: 15 Gy SBRT to primary tumor, nephrectomy 4 weeks later. The material was blood, obtained from a patient whose treatment included radiotherapy and nephrectomy. The source is a woman between 65 and 79 years old with renal cell carcinoma.

The chain joins TRBV29-1 to TRBJ1-5, with 8 bases fitting TRBD1. CDR1 is SQVTM and CDR2 is ANQGSEA in the germline V gene. The CDR3 spans 12 residues. V lost 5 bases and J lost 8; bases outside the gene matches: 5. The CDR3: CSVRQGAEPQHF. The DNA of the CDR3 is TGCAGCGTTCGTCAGGGGGCTGAGCCCCAGCATTTT.

V and J are TRBV11-2 and TRBJ1-2; D remains unclear. V was trimmed by 5 bases and J by 8 bases, leaving 18 bases between them. CDR1 is SGHAT and CDR2 is FQNNGV in the germline V gene. This CDR3 comprises 14 residues. The CDR3 is CASSLPARMGGYTF. As DNA, the CDR3 is TGTGCCAGCAGCCTACCCGCCAGGATGGGAGGCTACACCTTC.

This chain joins TRBV7-2 and TRBJ2-1, with D hard to call. The CDR3 is made up of 14 amino acids. Germline loops: CDR1 SGHTA, CDR2 FQGNSA. Between the trimmed V and J ends, which lost 2 bases and 5 bases, there was a span of 10 bases. The CDR3 here is CASSLPPTHNEQFF. The CDR3, as DNA: TGTGCCAGCAGCTTACCGCCTACCCACAATGAGCAGTTCTTC.

This clone was counted a single time. V is TRBV6-1 and J is TRBJ1-5; a possible D gene is TRBD1 (6 bases). V was trimmed by 3 bases and J by 4 bases, leaving 13 bases between them. Germline CDR1 reads MNHNS; CDR2 reads SASEGT. The CDR3 consists of 15 residues. The CDR3 region is CASSDKGGGNQPQHF. In nucleotides, the CDR3 is TGTGCCAGCAGTGATAAGGGGGGCGGTAATCAGCCCCAGCATTTT.

This chain uses TRBV6-1 with TRBJ2-1; 8 bases fit TRBD1. The ends lost 6 bases at V and 4 bases at J; junction bases unmatched: 5. Germline CDR1 reads MNHNS; CDR2 reads SASEGT. The CDR3 is made up of 14 amino acids. DNA of the CDR3: TGTGCCAGCAGCAGGACAGGGTTTTACAATGAGCAGTTCTTC. Residues: CASSRTGFYNEQFF.

The genes are TRBV19 and TRBJ1-1; possible D gene TRBD1, 6 bases. This CDR3 has 16 amino acids. Trimming shortened V by 4 bases and J by 4 bases, and 19 bases separated the two germline ends. The germline V gene encodes CDR1 LNHDA and CDR2 SQIVND (reference sequence). The CDR3 sequence: CASSTLTTGMFTEAFF. Written as DNA, the CDR3 is TGTGCCAGTAGTACCTTGACTACAGGGATGTTCACTGAAGCTTTCTTT.

This clone was seen more than once but under ten times. The chain uses TRBV6-1 and TRBJ1-1, with 7 bases aligning to TRBD1. V shed 5 bases and J 0 bases; nucleotides not matched to a gene: 3. This CDR3 is built from 14 residues. CDR1 MNHNS and CDR2 SASEGT come from the germline V gene. The CDR3 nucleotides are TGTGCCAGCAGTCCGACAGGGTTGAACACTGAAGCTTTCTTT. Translating gives CASSPTGLNTEAFF.

V and J are TRBV29-1 and TRBJ2-5, with a tentative D call TRBD2 (7 bases). The V end was cut by 4 bases, the J end by 5 bases, with 14 bases between. CDR3 length: 13 amino acids. Germline V lookup: CDR1 SQVTM, CDR2 ANQGSEA. In DNA, the CDR3 is TGCAGCGTTGGGGAGGGGGATCGGGAGACCCAGTACTTC. Amino acids: CSVGEGDRETQYF.

The V call is TRBV14, the J call TRBJ2-2; 9 bases align to TRBD1. V dropped 6 bases and J dropped 4; count of bases not matched to a gene: 9. There are 16 residues in the CDR3. Germline-derived CDR1 and CDR2 are SGHDN and FVKESK. CDR3 residues: CASSHRTGGLTGELFF. CDR3 nucleotides: TGTGCCAGCAGTCATCGCACAGGGGGCCTCACCGGGGAGCTGTTTTTT.

The gene calls are TRBV5-6 and TRBJ1-2; D remains unclear. V lost 6 bases and J 0 bases, leaving 15 bases between the germline ends. Germline-derived CDR1 and CDR2 are SGHDT and YYEEEE. The CDR3 covers 15 residues. The CDR3, as DNA: TGTGCCAGCAATCAAGAACGCAGGCCTAACTATGGCTACACCTTC. Translation gives CASNQERRPNYGYTF.

The chain has TRBV30 and TRBJ1-2; TRBD1 matches 9 bases. Looked up from germline, CDR1 is GTSNPN and CDR2 is SVGIG (reference sequence). The CDR3 spans 16 residues. Trimming took 2 bases from V and 4 from J; bases not matched to a gene: 11. The DNA for the CDR3 is TGTGCCTGGAGTCAAACCGGGACAGGGACCGTCTATGGCTACACCTTC. The encoded protein is CAWSQTGTGTVYGYTF.

The CDR3 DNA follows: TGTGCCAGTAGTGGGAGGATAAGGGACACTGAAGCTTTCTTT. This sequence encodes CASSGRIRDTEAFF. The chain has TRBV19 and TRBJ1-1; no definite D call. Germline CDR1 reads LNHDA; CDR2 reads SQIVND (reference sequence). Trimming stripped 5 bases from V and 3 bases from J, with 13 bases between. This CDR3 comprises 14 residues. Complete variable domain (other parts from reference TRBV19 and TRBJ1-1): DGGITQSPKYLFRKEGQNVTLSCEQNLNHDAMYWYRQDPGQGLRLIYYSQIVNDFQKGDIAEGYSVSREKKESFPLTVTSAQKNPTAFYLCASSGRIRDTEAFFGQGTRLTVV.

This clone was counted a single time. The CDR3 DNA is TGTGCCAGTAGCTTTGGTCGGGATGAAGCTTTCTTT. This sequence encodes CASSFGRDEAFF. The J gene is TRBJ1-1, the V gene TRBV19; unclear D gene. This CDR3 contains 12 residues. The germline CDR1 and CDR2 sequences are LNHDA and SQIVND (reference sequence). Trimming removed 6 bases from V and 7 bases from J, with 12 bases in between.

The chain uses TRBV5-6 and TRBJ2-4; D is undetermined. Per germline, CDR1 SGHDT and CDR2 YYEEEE. The CDR3 has 13 amino acids. Trimming removed 3 bases at V and 7 bases at J, with 11 bases between. This CDR3 is CASSSIDANIQYF. In DNA form, the CDR3 reads TGTGCCAGCAGCTCGATCGACGCTAACATTCAGTACTTC.

This chain joins TRBV7-2 and TRBJ1-5; no clear D. This CDR3 contains 14 residues. Per germline, CDR1 SGHTA and CDR2 FQGNSA. V lost 2 bases and J lost 3, with 8 bases in between. In nucleotides, the CDR3 is TGTGCCAGCAGCTTATCCGTGAACAATCAGCCCCAGCATTTT. Encoded protein: CASSLSVNNQPQHF. Complete variable domain (other parts from reference TRBV7-2 and TRBJ1-5): GAGVSQSPSNKVTEKGKDVELRCDPISGHTALYWYRQSLGQGLEFLIYFQGNSAPDKSGLPSDRFSAERTGGSVSTLTIQRTQQEDSAVYLCASSLSVNNQPQHFGDGTRLSIL.

The gene calls are TRBV19 and TRBJ1-1; D may be TRBD1 (5 bases). This CDR3 has 13 amino acids. Trimming shortened V by 9 bases and J by 5 bases, and 16 bases separated the two germline ends. Germline values: CDR1 LNHDA, CDR2 SQIVND (reference sequence). The CDR3 sequence is CASTQGRRTEAFF. CDR3 nucleotides: TGTGCCAGCACTCAGGGTCGGCGGACTGAAGCTTTCTTT.

The chain combines TRBV14 with TRBJ1-6; D is uncertain. V dropped 0 bases and J dropped 4 bases, with 4 bases sitting between them. From germline, CDR1 is SGHDN and CDR2 FVKESK. The CDR3 extends over 14 amino acids. CDR3 sequence (DNA): TGTGCCAGCAGCCAAGAGGCGTATAATTCACCCCTCCACTTT. This gives the protein CASSQEAYNSPLHF.

The CDR3 region has the DNA TGTGCCAGCAGCCAGGGTATGGGGGGGACCCAGTACTTC. Translated: CASSQGMGGTQYF. This chain links TRBV7-8 with TRBJ2-5, with D possibly being TRBD2 (6 bases). Germline V gene sequence: CDR1 SGHVS, CDR2 FQNEAQ. V dropped 5 bases and J dropped 7 bases, with 14 bases sitting between them. The CDR3 is 13 amino acids.

The rearrangement uses TRBV30 and TRBJ2-2; maybe TRBD2 (5 bases). The V and J ends lost 0 bases and 1 base respectively, with 12 bases between them. Germline V gene lookup returns CDR1 GTSNPN and CDR2 SVGIG (reference sequence). The CDR3 extends over 16 amino acids. CDR3 nucleotide sequence: TGTGCCTGGAGTGTACAAGGCGGGCGGAACACCGGGGAGCTGTTTTTT. Translated, it gives CAWSVQGGRNTGELFF.

The chain employs TRBV28 and TRBJ2-7, with D possibly matching TRBD2 (5 bases). The CDR3 length is 15 residues. The V end was cut by 3 bases, the J end by 1 base, with 13 bases between. The germline gives CDR1 MDHEN, CDR2 SYDVKM. The CDR3 loop is CASSLSGKVSYEQYF. The CDR3 nucleotides are TGTGCCAGCAGTTTGTCCGGGAAGGTGTCCTACGAGCAGTACTTC.

CDR3 DNA: TGTGCCAGCAGCTTAAGCCCCAACACCGGGGAGCTGTTTTTT. Encoded protein: CASSLSPNTGELFF. The rearrangement links TRBV7-2 to TRBJ2-2; D gene ambiguous. V lost 2 bases, J lost 2 bases, and 6 bases lay in between. This CDR3 spans 14 amino acids. CDR1 SGHTA and CDR2 FQGNSA come from the germline V gene.

The V gene is TRBV7-2, the J gene TRBJ1-5; 7 nucleotides align to TRBD1. Trimming took 4 bases from V and 0 from J; bases not matched to a gene: 6. The CDR3 contains 16 residues. The V gene's germline CDR1 is SGHTA and CDR2 FQGNSA. In DNA form, the CDR3 reads TGTGCCAGCAGCTCGGGGGGACAGAATAGCAATCAGCCCCAGCATTTT. It codes for CASSSGGQNSNQPQHF.

This clone appeared a single time. The V gene is TRBV4-3, the J gene TRBJ2-5; 9 nucleotides align to TRBD2. V lost 2 bases and J lost 4; bases outside the gene matches: 8. This CDR3 is 16 amino acids long. Germline loops: CDR1 LGHNA, CDR2 YSLEER. CDR3 sequence (DNA): TGCGCCAGCAGCCAAACGGCCTCGGGACTAGCAGAGACCCAGTACTTC. It encodes CASSQTASGLAETQYF.